This T cell receptor (beta chain) was sequenced for a study of T-cell reconstitution after alpha-beta-depleted transplantation in children. The library targeted TCRbeta and was prepared with unique molecular identifiers. TCRdb processed the PCR reads anew with MiXCR; each CDR3 protein has one entry. The sample contains some 350,000 distinct CDR3 sequences, 9% to 12% of which appear only once. Trimming pared 7 bases from V and 4 bases from J, leaving 14 bases between. The CDR3 totals 13 residues. The sequence derives from a human donor who donated a stem cell graft to a child with acute lymphoblastic leukemia. This chain uses TRBV12-3 or TRBV12-4 with TRBJ2-7; D not resolved. The input for sequencing was PBMCs from the stem cell graft donor, taken from the stem cell graft. The CDR3 region is CASTLPQRYEQYF. For the CDR3, the DNA is TGTGCCAGCACTTTGCCCCAGAGGTACGAGCAGTACTTC.